This entry lists 13 T cell receptor beta chains sequenced from one sample in a study of blood T cell repertoires in COVID-19. Libraries were prepared by immunoSEQ multiplex PCR; TCRdb keeps only in-frame clonotypes and omits some of them. The sample comprises under 300,000 clones, roughly 89% of which are singletons, and under 2.5% rests with the top ten. The specimen sequenced was PBMCs or T cells enriched from blood (not recorded which). These receptors were collected from a woman aged 55-70 years who had recovered from COVID-19.

V usage is TRBV28 and J usage is TRBJ2-1; 7 bases map to TRBD2. Trimming cost V 6 bases and J 9 bases; bases outside gene matches: 14. This CDR3 contains 15 residues. The V gene's germline CDR1 is MDHEN and CDR2 SYDVKM. This CDR3 is CASSQPSTSLGEQFF. The CDR3 bases are TGTGCCAGCAGCCAGCCCTCGACTAGCCTAGGTGAGCAGTTCTTC.

As for this clone: Distinct nucleotide sequences in the sample also encode this CDR3. The rearrangement uses TRBV18 and TRBJ1-1, with D possibly matching TRBD1 (5 bases). Germline values: CDR1 KGHSH, CDR2 LQKENI. Trimming removed 3 bases from V and 1 base from J, with 9 bases in between. The CDR3 covers 14 residues. The CDR3: CASSPLGGNTEAFF. The CDR3 nucleotides are TGTGCCAGCTCACCCCTCGGGGGGAACACTGAAGCTTTCTTT.

The genes are TRBV6-5 and TRBJ2-1, with TRBD1 as a possible D gene (5 bases). Germline loops: CDR1 MNHEY, CDR2 SVGAGI. This CDR3 has 16 residues. Trimming pared 0 bases from V and 1 base from J, leaving 10 bases between. CDR3 loop: CASSYSPRGSYNEQFF. The DNA of the CDR3 is TGTGCCAGCAGTTACTCTCCTAGGGGTTCCTACAATGAGCAGTTCTTC.

This chain uses TRBV2 with TRBJ2-3; 8 positions agree with TRBD2. Germline CDR1 SNHLY, CDR2 FYNNEI. V trimming: 4 bases; J trimming: 5 bases; junction bases outside the gene matches: 8. The CDR3 totals 15 residues. The CDR3 nucleotides are TGTGCCAGCAGTGGCCTAGCGGGTTCGGGAGATACGCAGTATTTT. Protein product: CASSGLAGSGDTQYF.

This clone was seen more than once but under ten times. The rearrangement links TRBV27 to TRBJ1-1, with a weak D call TRBD1 (5 bases). This CDR3 region has 16 residues. Deletions cut 6 bases from V and 4 bases from J, with 21 bases between. Germline CDR1 MNHEY, CDR2 SMNVEV (reference sequence). For the CDR3, the DNA is TGTGCCAGCAGGGATGTCGGCAGGGATGTTAGCACTGAAGCTTTCTTT. The encoded protein is CASRDVGRDVSTEAFF.

V gene TRBV12-3 or TRBV12-4 combines with J gene TRBJ2-1, with D tentatively TRBD1 (6 bases). Between the trimmed V and J ends, which lost 3 bases and 9 bases, there was a span of 12 bases. CDR3 length: 13 residues. The CDR3 DNA follows: TGTGCCAGCAGTTTCGTAGTAGGGGGTGAGCAGTTCTTC. It encodes CASSFVVGGEQFF.

This clone was observed once. The chain couples TRBV7-9 to TRBJ2-3; a possible D gene is TRBD1 (5 bases). Trimming pared 3 bases from V and 5 bases from J, leaving 12 bases between. The CDR3 has 14 residues. Germline V gene sequence: CDR1 SEHNR, CDR2 FQNEAQ (reference sequence). The CDR3 loop reads CASSFQGLQDTQYF. The CDR3 nucleotides read TGTGCCAGCAGCTTTCAGGGCCTTCAAGATACGCAGTATTTT.

The chain employs TRBV7-2 and TRBJ1-2; 7 bases line up with TRBD1. The CDR3 consists of 15 residues. Germline lookup yields CDR1 SGHTA and CDR2 FQGNSA. J lost 4 bases, V lost 3 bases, and 8 bases had no gene match. For the CDR3, the DNA is TGTGCCAGCAGCTTGGCGGGACAGACTTTCTATGGCTACACCTTC. Translated, it gives CASSLAGQTFYGYTF.

V and J are TRBV7-3 and TRBJ2-1, with D perhaps matching TRBD1 (5 bases). Germline V CDR1 and CDR2: SGHTA, FQGTGA. This CDR3 is 14 amino acids long. Trimming shortened V by 4 bases and J by 5 bases, and 12 bases separated the two germline ends. The chain's CDR3 is CASSSSDRHNEQFF. In nucleotides, the CDR3 is TGTGCCAGCAGCTCTTCTGACAGACACAATGAGCAGTTCTTC.

The V call is TRBV12-3 or TRBV12-4, the J call TRBJ1-1; no clear D. The V gene lost 8 bases and the J gene lost 0 bases, with 10 bases spanning the gap. This CDR3 comprises 13 residues. This CDR3 is CASLDLMNTEAFF. The CDR3 DNA reads as TGTGCCAGCCTAGATCTTATGAACACTGAAGCTTTCTTT.

This sequence joins TRBV4-1 and TRBJ2-1; TRBD1 matches at 9 bases. V dropped 2 bases and J dropped 4; count of bases not matched to a gene: 6. There are 16 residues in the CDR3. From germline, CDR1 is MGHRA and CDR2 YSYEKL. The CDR3 protein is CASSQPRDRAYNEQFF. The CDR3 region has the DNA TGCGCCAGCAGCCAACCTAGGGACAGGGCTTACAATGAGCAGTTCTTC.

V is TRBV7-8 and J is TRBJ1-3; D call uncertain. The CDR3 spans 19 residues. Trimming stripped 1 base from V and 1 base from J, with 20 bases between. Germline assignment: CDR1 SGHVS and CDR2 FQNEAQ. CDR3 protein: CASSLEGRYSLGSGNTIYF. In DNA form, the CDR3 reads TGTGCCAGCAGCTTAGAAGGAAGGTATTCCCTAGGATCTGGAAACACCATATATTTT.

The CDR3 protein is CASSSPTPNTQYF. The CDR3 region has the DNA TGTGCCAGCAGCTCGCCGACTCCAAATACGCAGTATTTT. The chain recombines TRBV7-9 with TRBJ2-3; D gene uncertain. V lost 4 bases and J 7 bases, leaving 12 bases between the germline ends. The CDR3 spans 13 residues. CDR1 and CDR2 from the germline V gene are SEHNR and FQNEAQ (reference sequence).